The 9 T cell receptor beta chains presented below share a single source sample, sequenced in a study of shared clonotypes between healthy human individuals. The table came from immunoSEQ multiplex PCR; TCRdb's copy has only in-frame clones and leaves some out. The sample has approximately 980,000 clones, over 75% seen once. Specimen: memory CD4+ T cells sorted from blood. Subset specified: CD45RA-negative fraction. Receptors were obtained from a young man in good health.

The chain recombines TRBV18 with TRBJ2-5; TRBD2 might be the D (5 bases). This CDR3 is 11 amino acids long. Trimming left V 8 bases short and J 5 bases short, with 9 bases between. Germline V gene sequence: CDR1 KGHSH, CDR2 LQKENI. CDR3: CASRGGETQYF. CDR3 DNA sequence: TGTGCCAGCCGCGGCGGGGAGACCCAGTACTTC. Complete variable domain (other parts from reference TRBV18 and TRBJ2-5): NAGVMQNPRHLVRRRGQEARLRCSPMKGHSHVYWYRQLPEEGLKFMVYLQKENIIDESGMPKERFSAEFPKEGPSILRIQQVVRGDSAAYFCASRGGETQYFGPGTRLLVL.

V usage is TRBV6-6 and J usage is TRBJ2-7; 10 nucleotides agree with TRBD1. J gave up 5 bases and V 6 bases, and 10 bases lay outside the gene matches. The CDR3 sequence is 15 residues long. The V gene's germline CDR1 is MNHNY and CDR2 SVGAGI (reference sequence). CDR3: CASRSNPGTGDEQYF. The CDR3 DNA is TGTGCCAGCAGATCAAACCCCGGGACAGGGGACGAGCAGTACTTC.

The CDR3 nucleotides are TGCGCCAGCAGCCAGTCATCCCAGCGCGGGGAGACCCAGTACTTC. Amino acids: CASSQSSQRGETQYF. The chain combines TRBV4-1 with TRBJ2-5; D perhaps matches TRBD2 (5 bases). From germline, CDR1 is MGHRA and CDR2 YSYEKL. Trimming left V 3 bases short and J 5 bases short, with 16 bases between. CDR3 length: 15 residues.

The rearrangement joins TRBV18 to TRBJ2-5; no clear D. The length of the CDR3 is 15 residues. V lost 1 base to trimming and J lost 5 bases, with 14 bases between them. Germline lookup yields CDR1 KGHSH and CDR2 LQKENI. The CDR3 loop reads CASSPLQWEWETQYF. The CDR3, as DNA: TGTGCCAGCTCACCACTCCAATGGGAATGGGAGACCCAGTACTTC.

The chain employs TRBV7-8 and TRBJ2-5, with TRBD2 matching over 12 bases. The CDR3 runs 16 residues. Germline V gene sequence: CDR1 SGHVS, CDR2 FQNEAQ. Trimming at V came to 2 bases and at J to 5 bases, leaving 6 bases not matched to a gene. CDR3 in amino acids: CASSLSTSGSGETQYF. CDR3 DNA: TGTGCCAGCAGCTTATCGACTAGCGGGAGTGGGGAGACCCAGTACTTC. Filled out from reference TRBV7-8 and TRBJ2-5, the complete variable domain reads GAGVSQSPRYKVAKRGQDVALRCDPISGHVSLFWYQQALGQGPEFLTYFQNEAQLDKSGLPSDRFFAERPEGSVSTLKIQRTQQEDSAVYLCASSLSTSGSGETQYFGPGTRLLVL.

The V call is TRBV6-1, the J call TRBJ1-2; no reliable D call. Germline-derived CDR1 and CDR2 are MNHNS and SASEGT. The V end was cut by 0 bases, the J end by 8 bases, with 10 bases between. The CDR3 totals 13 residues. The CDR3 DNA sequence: TGTGCCAGCAGTGAAGCGCCAGGATACGGCTACACCTTC. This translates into CASSEAPGYGYTF.

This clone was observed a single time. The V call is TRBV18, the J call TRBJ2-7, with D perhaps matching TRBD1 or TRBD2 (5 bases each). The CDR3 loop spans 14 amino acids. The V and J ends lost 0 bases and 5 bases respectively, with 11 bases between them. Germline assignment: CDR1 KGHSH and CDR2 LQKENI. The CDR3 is CASSPPAGTHEQYF. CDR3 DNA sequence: TGTGCCAGCTCACCACCGGCAGGGACCCACGAGCAGTACTTC.

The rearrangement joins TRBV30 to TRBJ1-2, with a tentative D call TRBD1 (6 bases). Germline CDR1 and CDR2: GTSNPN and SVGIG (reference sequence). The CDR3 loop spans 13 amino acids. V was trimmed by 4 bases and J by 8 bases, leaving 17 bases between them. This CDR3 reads CAWTPQAGEGYTF. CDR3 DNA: TGTGCCTGGACCCCCCAGGCAGGGGAAGGCTACACCTTC.

CDR3 sequence reads: CASKPQGSSGNTIYF. CDR3 in DNA: TGTGCCAGTAAGCCACAGGGGAGCTCTGGAAACACCATATATTTT. The rearrangement joins TRBV19 to TRBJ1-3; 7 bases map to TRBD1. After removal of 7 bases from V and 0 bases from J, the junction contained 6 bases not matched to a gene. In germline, CDR1 is LNHDA, CDR2 SQIVND (reference sequence). This CDR3 contains 15 residues.